This T cell receptor beta chain derives from a study of blood T cell repertoires in COVID-19. For the study at large: The United States, Italy and Spain were the sources of the acute and convalescent COVID-19 samples. T cells, B-cell-depleted T cells, or PBMCs supplied cDNA or gDNA.

The CDR3 totals 19 residues. The junction had 20 bases not matched to a gene; V was cut back by 0 bases and J by 7 bases. Germline V CDR1 and CDR2: MNHEY, SVGEGT. Enrolled during active infection, Seattle patients were then followed longitudinally. Using immunoSEQ multiplex PCR, the repertoire was profiled, and TCRdb retains in-frame clones only, with some absent. The sample includes some 290,000 clones, around 91% of them seen just once. The chain links TRBV6-2 or TRBV6-3 to TRBJ2-7, with 8 bases that match TRBD2. What was sequenced was peripheral blood. This TCR derives from a woman aged 40 to 50 with COVID-19, enrolled during active disease. CDR3 in amino acids: CASSYSKASSGKVWEEQYF. DNA for the CDR3: TGTGCCAGCAGTTACTCGAAGGCGAGTAGCGGGAAGGTCTGGGAAGAGCAGTACTTC.